This TCR beta chain was observed in a study of CD8 T cells in Susac syndrome. RNA in amounts of about 0.45 to 1 ug was reverse transcribed with random hexamers. TCRdb redid the calling of the immunoSEQ multiplex PCR reads with MiXCR, one entry per CDR3 protein. The sample lists some 65,000 distinct CDR3 sequences, about 94% occurring once. CDR1 SQVTM and CDR2 ANQGSEA come from the germline V gene. This CDR3 is 13 amino acids long. V trimming: 7 bases; J trimming: 7 bases; junction bases outside the gene matches: 12. Multiple sclerosis controls were treatment-naive patients with stable or active relapsing-remitting disease.

The TCR sequence derives from a human donor with multiple sclerosis. J is TRBJ2-7 and V is TRBV29-1; 8 nucleotides agree with TRBD2. Sequenced: CD8+ T cells from PBMCs. The CDR3 DNA reads as TGCAGCGCGGGGGGGAGGGAAAGGTGGGAGCAGTACTTC. Its protein is CSAGGRERWEQYF.